This entry lists 19 T cell receptor beta chains sequenced from one sample in a study of beta chain features in type 1 diabetes. cDNA synthesis used the whole RNA isolate, giving expressed TCRB sequences. Method: immunoSEQ multiplex PCR; TCRdb's copy keeps in-frame clones and lacks some. The data show about 410,000 clones, with approximately 13% seen just once and less than 0.04% held by the top ten. Source material: naive CD4+ T cells from blood. These receptors originate from a man younger than 45 in good health.

The J gene is TRBJ1-4, the V gene TRBV5-1; 7 bases line up with TRBD1. Trimming cost V 2 bases and J 3 bases; bases outside gene matches: 1. The germline CDR1 and CDR2 sequences are SGHRS and YFSETQ. The CDR3 has 14 amino acids. CDR3 coding DNA: TGCGCCAGCAGCTTTGGACAGGCTAATGAAAAACTGTTTTTT. Translation: CASSFGQANEKLFF.

The rearrangement joins TRBV11-2 to TRBJ1-3; 10 bases fit TRBD1. From germline, CDR1 is SGHAT and CDR2 FQNNGV. CDR3 length: 15 amino acids. Losses at the gene ends were 5 bases for V and 4 bases for J; bases not matched to a gene: 5. CDR3 protein: CASSADRGLGNTIYF. The CDR3 DNA reads as TGTGCCAGCAGCGCCGACAGGGGGCTCGGAAACACCATATATTTT. The entire variable domain, with the rest obtained from reference TRBV11-2 and TRBJ1-3, is as follows: EAGVAQSPRYKIIEKRQSVAFWCNPISGHATLYWYQQILGQGPKLLIQFQNNGVVDDSQLPKDRFSAERLKGVDSTLKIQPAKLEDSAVYLCASSADRGLGNTIYFGEGSWLTVV.

This clone was seen a handful of times. V is TRBV7-8 and J is TRBJ1-1, with D possibly TRBD1 on 6 matching bases. The germline gives CDR1 SGHVS, CDR2 FQNEAQ. The CDR3 is made up of 16 amino acids. The V end lost 5 bases, the J end lost 0 bases, and 16 bases lay between the germline ends. Written as DNA, the CDR3 is TGTGCCAGCAGCCTCCGACAGGTCCCCTTGAACACTGAAGCTTTCTTT. It encodes CASSLRQVPLNTEAFF.

V is TRBV30 and J is TRBJ2-3; perhaps D is TRBD1 or TRBD2 (6 bases each). This CDR3 contains 12 residues. Germline lookup yields CDR1 GTSNPN and CDR2 SVGIG (reference sequence). V was clipped by 7 bases and J by 4 bases, with 12 bases between them. The CDR3: CALGGGADTQYF. CDR3 nucleotides: TGTGCCTTGGGGGGCGGCGCAGATACGCAGTATTTT. Complete variable domain (other parts from reference TRBV30 and TRBJ2-3): SQTIHQWPATLVQPVGSPLSLECTVEGTSNPNLYWYRQAAGRGLQLLFYSVGIGQISSEVPQNLSASRPQDRQFILSSKKLLLSDSGFYLCALGGGADTQYFGPGTRLTVL.

This clone has a handful of counts. The chain has TRBV11-2 and TRBJ2-5; the D gene is possibly TRBD2 (7 bases). The CDR3 is made up of 16 amino acids. Germline V gene data show CDR1 as SGHAT and CDR2 as FQNNGV. The V gene lost 5 bases and the J gene lost 4 bases, with 20 bases spanning the gap. CDR3 residues: CASSPGGAGSRETQYF. DNA of the CDR3: TGTGCCAGCAGCCCTGGGGGGGCCGGATCTAGAGAGACCCAGTACTTC.

The chain links TRBV7-3 to TRBJ2-1, with D perhaps given as TRBD1 or TRBD2 (5 bases each). The CDR3 covers 15 residues. The germline V and J ends were trimmed by 2 bases and 6 bases, with 14 bases remaining between them. The V gene's germline CDR1 is SGHTA and CDR2 FQGTGA. CDR3 nucleotide sequence: TGTGCCAGCAGCTTACCCCGGGGCCGAGGCAATGAGCAGTTCTTC. Translating gives CASSLPRGRGNEQFF.

The genes are TRBV7-9 and TRBJ2-5; no definite D call. V gave up 3 bases and J gave up 5 bases, with 4 bases separating them. CDR1 and CDR2 (germline): SEHNR, FQNEAQ (reference sequence). This CDR3 region has 11 residues. DNA of the CDR3: TGTGCCAGCAGCTTCAGTGAGACCCAGTACTTC. It specifies CASSFSETQYF.

This rearrangement joins TRBV19 to TRBJ2-5; D remains unclear. Trimming left V 0 bases short and J 2 bases short, with 10 bases between. CDR1 and CDR2 (germline): LNHDA, SQIVND (reference sequence). The CDR3 has 15 amino acids. The CDR3 is CASSIDLPRQETQYF. The CDR3 nucleotides read TGTGCCAGTAGTATAGATCTGCCACGTCAAGAGACCCAGTACTTC.

The chain links TRBV5-6 to TRBJ1-3; D not resolved. The CDR3 is 14 amino acids. V was trimmed by 2 bases and J by 4 bases, leaving 10 bases between them. CDR1 and CDR2 (germline): SGHDT, YYEEEE. The CDR3 spells CASSFSSTGNTIYF. CDR3 nucleotide sequence: TGTGCCAGCAGCTTCTCCTCGACAGGAAACACCATATATTTT.

This clone was found a few times. The V gene is TRBV18, the J gene TRBJ2-7; D uncertain. This CDR3 spans 13 amino acids. Germline-derived CDR1 and CDR2 are KGHSH and LQKENI. The V end lost 4 bases, the J end lost 6 bases, and 13 bases lay between the germline ends. The CDR3 nucleotides are TGTGCCAGCTCACTTGATTCCTCGGGCGAGCAGTACTTC. Translation: CASSLDSSGEQYF.

The rearrangement uses TRBV27 and TRBJ2-7; tentative D call: TRBD2 (6 bases). CDR3 length equals 13 residues. V lost 3 bases to trimming and J lost 6 bases, with 12 bases between them. Germline V lookup: CDR1 MNHEY, CDR2 SMNVEV (reference sequence). CDR3: CASSFSYGGEQYV. The CDR3 DNA follows: TGTGCCAGCAGTTTTTCGTACGGGGGCGAGCAGTACGTC.

The CDR3, as DNA: TGTGCCAGCAGCATGGCGCAACTCCGGCATGGCTACACCTTC. This translates into CASSMAQLRHGYTF. The rearrangement uses TRBV9 and TRBJ1-2; no firm D call. Germline lookup yields CDR1 SGDLS and CDR2 YYNGEE. CDR3 length: 14 residues. V was clipped by 4 bases and J by 6 bases, with 16 bases between them. Based on the CDR3 plus reference TRBV9 and TRBJ1-2, the full variable domain is DSGVTQTPKHLITATGQRVTLRCSPRSGDLSVYWYQQSLDQGLQFLIQYYNGEERAKGNILERFSAQQFPDLHSELNLSSLELGDSALYFCASSMAQLRHGYTFGSGTRLTVV.

The J gene is TRBJ2-3, the V gene TRBV5-4; 7 nucleotides agree with TRBD2. Trimming at V came to 0 bases and at J to 1 base, leaving 5 bases not matched to a gene. The length of the CDR3 is 16 residues. Germline V gene sequence: CDR1 SGHNT, CDR2 YYREEE (reference sequence). CDR3: CASSLEIAGGTDTQYF. CDR3 DNA sequence: TGTGCCAGCAGCTTGGAGATCGCGGGAGGCACAGATACGCAGTATTTT.

The gene calls are TRBV7-2 and TRBJ2-5; D might be TRBD2 (5 bases). V lost 5 bases, J lost 3 bases, and 10 bases lay in between. The CDR3 covers 13 residues. Germline V CDR1 and CDR2: SGHTA, FQGNSA. CDR3 sequence (DNA): TGTGCCAGCAGCGCCTCGCGGGAAGAGACCCAGTACTTC. Its translation: CASSASREETQYF.

The chain couples TRBV28 to TRBJ2-1; D is undetermined. CDR1 is MDHEN and CDR2 is SYDVKM in the germline V gene. CDR3 length: 16 residues. V was clipped by 1 base and J by 0 bases, with 10 bases between them. The CDR3 coding sequence is TGTGCCAGCAGTTTATCTGAAGCGATCTCCTACAATGAGCAGTTCTTC. Its protein is CASSLSEAISYNEQFF.

The chain employs TRBV27 and TRBJ2-5; 14 nucleotides align to TRBD2. This CDR3 spans 15 amino acids. J was trimmed by 5 bases and V by 6 bases; bases with no gene match: 5. Per germline, CDR1 MNHEY and CDR2 SMNVEV (reference sequence). The CDR3 DNA follows: TGTGCCAGCAGGGGGGGACTAGCGGGAGTGGAGACCCAGTACTTC. Protein sequence: CASRGGLAGVETQYF.

This clone has more than one count but fewer than ten. The chain is built from TRBV7-2 and TRBJ2-1, with D possibly matching TRBD1 (6 bases). Trimming took 5 bases from V and 3 from J, leaving 11 bases between them. The CDR3 is 14 residues long. Germline CDR1 and CDR2: SGHTA and FQGNSA. The chain's CDR3 is CASSPGVRYNEQFF. The CDR3 DNA follows: TGTGCCAGCAGCCCAGGGGTCCGCTACAATGAGCAGTTCTTC.

This clone was picked up a small number of times. J is TRBJ2-6 and V is TRBV29-1, with 8 bases aligning to TRBD1. The CDR3 contains 15 residues. Germline CDR1 SQVTM, CDR2 ANQGSEA. Trimming took 8 bases from V and 0 from J; bases not matched to a gene: 6. In DNA, the CDR3 is TGCAGCACAAGACAGGGGAGCTCTGGGGCCAACGTCCTGACTTTC. This translates into CSTRQGSSGANVLTF.

This clone has a handful of counts. The CDR3 here is CASSLGQGVGTGELFF. CDR3 sequence (DNA): TGTGCCAGCAGCTTGGGGCAGGGAGTTGGGACCGGGGAGCTGTTTTTT. The chain has TRBV5-4 and TRBJ2-2; D may correspond to TRBD1 or TRBD2 (5 bases each). V lost 0 bases and J lost 5, with 14 bases in between. Germline values: CDR1 SGHNT, CDR2 YYREEE (reference sequence). The CDR3 runs to 16 residues.